This record covers a single TCR beta chain. Its antigen is currently unknown. TCRdb processed the RT-PCR reads anew with MiXCR; each CDR3 protein has one entry. Of over 300,000 distinct CDR3 sequences in the sample, less than 25% were seen once. The data stem from a study of response to subunit inactivated influenza vaccine. General study results and limits: Authors suggested few new T cells are recruited by each seasonal influenza vaccination.

V was cut by 6 bases and J by 2 bases, with 10 bases left in between. This CDR3 region has 13 residues. Germline CDR1 and CDR2: ENHRY and SYGVKD. The chain links TRBV10-3 to TRBJ1-2; D unresolved. The sample consisted of PBMCs from blood, taken approximately 20 months after vaccination. This receptor was taken from a man in his fifties or sixties who received an inactivated influenza vaccine. The CDR3 sequence is CAISEGMNYGYTF. The CDR3, as DNA: TGTGCCATCAGCGAGGGAATGAACTATGGCTACACCTTC.